This T cell receptor (beta chain) emerged from a study of blood T cell repertoires in COVID-19 (dated by TCRdb to between 2020 and 2021). Background on the whole study: The collaborator samples originated in the United States, Italy and Spain and spanned the acute and convalescent phases of COVID-19. The material from the prospective study consisted of cDNA or gDNA derived from T cells, B-cell-depleted T cells, or PBMCs. Deeply sampled blood TCRbeta repertoires from subjects exposed to, actively infected with, or recovered from COVID-19 were included in the dataset. A freely available public database, intended as a resource for researchers studying the immune response to SARS-CoV-2, is where the repertoires were released. The samples were drawn from two sources: the first 160 participants of the ongoing ImmuneRACE study, and 1,000 to 1,500 subjects contributed by 6 global collaborators. The sample metadata nearly always contained a de-identified subject ID, COVID-19 status, age in years and sex. Where available, HLA class I and class II types were obtained from metadata supplied by the sample provider rather than from assay-based typing.

The research as a whole found: The quantity of clinical and demographic metadata differed by source and by participant and was supplied without curation.

Whole blood was collected in K2EDTA tubes by collaborating institutions according to the institutions' own protocols. For TCRbeta analysis, collaborators shipped samples in one of three forms: frozen whole blood, isolated PBMCs, or DNA extracted from either of those sample types. The CDR3 runs 15 amino acids, cysteine and phenylalanine included. Of all the DNA, just the CDR3 is kept, 45 bases in frame from base 1. As encoded in the germline V gene (reference sequence), CDR1 is GTSNPN while CDR2 is SVGIG. V and J are trimmed by 4 bases and 0 bases, and the gene matches miss 8 bases of the junction. The immunoSEQ Assay, a bias-controlled multiplex PCR, was used to amplify TCRbeta CDR3 regions from genomic DNA. As for the original processing: The number of nucleated cells in each sample was estimated from the amplification of reference gene primers within the assay. To quantify the absolute abundance of each unique TCRbeta CDR3 rearrangement, sequence reads were collapsed and filtered. For each sample, productive Simpson clonality was calculated as the square root of Simpson's diversity index across productive rearrangements. TCRdb's version of the immuneACCESS table is confined to in-frame rearrangements and falls short of the full clone set. An unresolved V gene accounts for under half of the shortfall where checked; the remainder is of unknown origin. The V and J calls and clone size come from that table; D and trimming were worked out from the DNA. This sample is represented by about 280,000 clones; about nine tenths of them were singletons. Roughly 2.1% of the sample is in the top ten clones.

With respect to this clone: What antigen it recognizes has not been identified. The record has no base qualities; no much larger clone is one base away.

The rearranged segments are TRBV30 and TRBJ1-1; 7 junctional bases match TRBD1. The sequenced sample was peripheral blood. This receptor was taken from a man aged 50-59 years with acute or convalescent COVID-19. The CDR3 has the sequence CAWIGGGGLNTEAFF. At the DNA level, the sequence is TGTGCCTGGATAGGAGGGGGCGGCTTGAACACTGAAGCTTTCTTT.